This entry lists 5 T cell receptor beta chains sequenced from one sample in a study of shared T cell receptors in the human thymus. Some clones are missing from TCRdb's copy, which holds only in-frame ones; the method was immunoSEQ multiplex PCR. The table has 720,000 or so clones, 70% to 90% seen once. The same data also went into a second study, on human thymus T cells.

The material sequenced was thymocytes. These TCRs come from a girl under three years old with a congenital heart defect.

This clone has just one count. The J gene is TRBJ1-6, the V gene TRBV2; D uncertain. In germline, CDR1 is SNHLY, CDR2 FYNNEI. This CDR3 is 15 amino acids long. V was pared by 8 bases and J by 7 bases, with 18 bases between. In DNA, the CDR3 is TGTGCCAGCCGGACCCCCTACGGGGTCAATTCACCCCTCCACTTT. Translating gives CASRTPYGVNSPLHF.

V gene TRBV2 combines with J gene TRBJ1-1, with a possible D match to TRBD1 (6 bases). Trimming removed 5 bases at V and 4 bases at J, with 17 bases between. The CDR3 length is 15 residues. Germline CDR1 is SNHLY and CDR2 is FYNNEI. CDR3 sequence: CASSYPGDWITEAFF. The CDR3 nucleotides read TGTGCCAGCAGTTACCCAGGGGATTGGATCACTGAAGCTTTCTTT.

J is TRBJ2-1 and V is TRBV4-3, with D maybe TRBD2 (6 bases). The CDR3 spans 16 residues. Germline V gene data show CDR1 as LGHNA and CDR2 as YSLEER. Trimming took off 0 bases at V and 7 bases at J, with 16 bases between the two ends. Written as DNA, the CDR3 is TGCGCCAGCAGCCAAGAGATTAGCGGCTCGTTAAATGAGCAGTTCTTC. Protein sequence: CASSQEISGSLNEQFF.

This rearrangement joins TRBV6-1 to TRBJ2-4; D may match TRBD1 or TRBD2 (9 bases each). CDR1 MNHNS and CDR2 SASEGT come from the germline V gene. CDR3 length: 21 amino acids. Between the trimmed V and J ends, which lost 1 base and 0 bases, there was a span of 25 bases. CDR3 in DNA: TGTGCCAGCAGTGAAGGGACAGGGGAAGGAGCGGGGGGACTAGCCAAAAACATTCAGTACTTC. It specifies CASSEGTGEGAGGLAKNIQYF.

The genes are TRBV15 and TRBJ2-2, with TRBD1 matching 7 bases. This CDR3 spans 17 amino acids. V shed 0 bases, J shed 7 bases, and the junction held 11 bases outside the gene matches. Germline V CDR1 and CDR2: LNHNV, YYDKDF (reference sequence). The CDR3 loop reads CATSREGSRGPVGELFF. As DNA, the CDR3 is TGTGCCACCAGCAGAGAGGGTTCGAGGGGGCCGGTCGGGGAGCTGTTTTTT.